This section outlines one TCR beta chain sequence together with its context. The antigen is not known. Sequenced by immunoSEQ multiplex PCR; TCRdb stores in-frame clones only, minus some. Of 45,000 to 60,000 clones detected, roughly 78% appear once; the ten largest clones hold roughly 5.6%. This entry belongs to a study of a mutant IDH1 vaccine in newly diagnosed glioma. Turning to the study itself: The patients were given eight vaccinations, one each in weeks 1, 3, 5, 7, 11, 15, 19 and 23.

Time point reported: week 5, during vaccination. In the vaccine, a single dose held 300 ug of the mutant IDH1 20-mer peptide, along with topical imiquimod. CDR1 is MNHNS and CDR2 is SASEGT in the germline V gene. The CDR3 sequence is 16 residues long. Trimming took 2 bases from V and 5 from J; bases not matched to a gene: 6. The receptor was derived from a man aged 50 to 59 with glioma. This material consisted of PBMCs, taken from a glioma patient whose treatment included an IDH1 peptide vaccine. This chain joins TRBV6-1 and TRBJ2-5; 12 bases are a match to TRBD1. CDR3 residues: CASSESWDRGQETQYF. CDR3 nucleotide sequence: TGTGCCAGCAGTGAATCCTGGGACAGGGGGCAGGAGACCCAGTACTTC.